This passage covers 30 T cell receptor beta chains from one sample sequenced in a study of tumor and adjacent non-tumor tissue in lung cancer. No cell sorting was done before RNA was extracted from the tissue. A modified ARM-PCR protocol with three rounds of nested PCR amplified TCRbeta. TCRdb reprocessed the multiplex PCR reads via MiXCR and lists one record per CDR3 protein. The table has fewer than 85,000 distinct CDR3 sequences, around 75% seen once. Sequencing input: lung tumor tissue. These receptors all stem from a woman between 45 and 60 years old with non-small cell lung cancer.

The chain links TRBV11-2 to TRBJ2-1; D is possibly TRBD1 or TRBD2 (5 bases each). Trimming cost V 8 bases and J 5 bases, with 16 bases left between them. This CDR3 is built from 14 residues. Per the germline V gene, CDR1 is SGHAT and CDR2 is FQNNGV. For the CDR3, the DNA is TGTGCCAGCCAGAAGCGGCAGGGCGACAATGAGCAGTTCTTC. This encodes CASQKRQGDNEQFF.

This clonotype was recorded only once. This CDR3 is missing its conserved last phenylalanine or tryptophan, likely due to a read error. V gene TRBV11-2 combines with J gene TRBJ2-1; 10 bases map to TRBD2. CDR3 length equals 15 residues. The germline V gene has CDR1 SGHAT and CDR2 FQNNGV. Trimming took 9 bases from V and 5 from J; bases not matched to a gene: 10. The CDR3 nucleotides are TGTGCCAGAAGGTTTATAGCGGGAGGAGACAATGAGCAGTTCTTA. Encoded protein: CARRFIAGGDNEQFL.

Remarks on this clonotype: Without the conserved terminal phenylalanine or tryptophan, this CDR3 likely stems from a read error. The CDR3 reads CSTRGLLTHESQYL. CDR3 bases: TGCAGCACTCGGGGCCTCCTGACTCACGAGAGCCAGTACCTC. The chain links TRBV29-1 to TRBJ2-5; D possibly uses TRBD1 or TRBD2 (5 bases each). This CDR3 is built from 14 residues. CDR1 is SQVTM, CDR2 ANQGSEA, per germline.

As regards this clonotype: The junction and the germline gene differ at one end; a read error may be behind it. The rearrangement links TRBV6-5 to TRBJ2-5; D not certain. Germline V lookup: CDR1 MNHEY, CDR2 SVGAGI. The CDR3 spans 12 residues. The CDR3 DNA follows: TGTGTCAGCTGTTGCACCTCAGAGACCCAGTACTTC. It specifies CVSCCTSETQYF.

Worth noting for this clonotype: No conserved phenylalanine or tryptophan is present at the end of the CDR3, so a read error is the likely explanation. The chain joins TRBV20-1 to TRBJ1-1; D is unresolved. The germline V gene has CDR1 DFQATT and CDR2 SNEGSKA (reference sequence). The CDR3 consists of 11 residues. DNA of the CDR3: TGCGCTCATACGGGGAACACTGAAGCTTTCTTA. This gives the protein CAHTGNTEAFL.

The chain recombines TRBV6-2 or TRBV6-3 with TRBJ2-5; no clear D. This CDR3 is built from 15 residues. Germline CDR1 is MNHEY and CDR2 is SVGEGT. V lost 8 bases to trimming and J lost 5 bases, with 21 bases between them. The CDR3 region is CASETLTRPGETQYF. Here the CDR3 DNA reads TGTGCCAGCGAGACCCTTACACGACCCGGGGAGACCCAGTACTTC.

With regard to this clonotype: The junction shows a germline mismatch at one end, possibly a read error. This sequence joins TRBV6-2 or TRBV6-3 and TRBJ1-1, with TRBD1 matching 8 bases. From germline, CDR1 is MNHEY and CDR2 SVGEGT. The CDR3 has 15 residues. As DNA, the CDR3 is TGTGTCAGCAGTGGTGACAGGGGCGTGTATACTGAAGCTTTCTTT. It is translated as CVSSGDRGVYTEAFF.

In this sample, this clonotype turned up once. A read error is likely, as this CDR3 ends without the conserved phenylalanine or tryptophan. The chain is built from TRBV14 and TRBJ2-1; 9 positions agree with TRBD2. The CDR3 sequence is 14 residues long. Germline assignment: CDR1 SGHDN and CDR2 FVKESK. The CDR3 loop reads CASSLAGRNNEQFL. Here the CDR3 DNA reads TGTGCGAGCAGCCTAGCGGGACGGAACAATGAGCAGTTCTTG.

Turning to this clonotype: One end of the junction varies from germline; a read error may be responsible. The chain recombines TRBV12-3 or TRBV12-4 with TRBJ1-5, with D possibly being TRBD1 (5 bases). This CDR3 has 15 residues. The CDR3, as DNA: TGTGCTAGCAGTTTAATACAGGCGTCGGGAGAGCCCCAGCATTTT. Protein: CASSLIQASGEPQHF.

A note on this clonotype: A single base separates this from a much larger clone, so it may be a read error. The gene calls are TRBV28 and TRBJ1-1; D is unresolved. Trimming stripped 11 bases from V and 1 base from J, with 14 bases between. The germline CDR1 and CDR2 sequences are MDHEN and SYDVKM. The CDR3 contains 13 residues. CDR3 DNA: TGTGCCTACAGTCGGGAGGGGAACACTGAAGCTTTCTTT. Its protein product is CAYSREGNTEAFF.

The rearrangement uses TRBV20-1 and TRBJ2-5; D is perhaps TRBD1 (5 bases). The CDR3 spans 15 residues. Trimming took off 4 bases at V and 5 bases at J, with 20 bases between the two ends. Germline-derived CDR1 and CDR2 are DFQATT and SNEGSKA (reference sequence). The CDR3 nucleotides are TGCAGTGCTATCGACAGAATACTGTTGGGCGAGACCCAGTACTTC. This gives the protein CSAIDRILLGETQYF.

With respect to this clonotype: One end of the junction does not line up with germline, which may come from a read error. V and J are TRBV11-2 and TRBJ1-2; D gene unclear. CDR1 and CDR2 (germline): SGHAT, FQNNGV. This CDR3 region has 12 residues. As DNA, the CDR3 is TGTCCCAGCAGCCACACAGACTATGGCTACACCTTC. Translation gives CPSSHTDYGYTF.

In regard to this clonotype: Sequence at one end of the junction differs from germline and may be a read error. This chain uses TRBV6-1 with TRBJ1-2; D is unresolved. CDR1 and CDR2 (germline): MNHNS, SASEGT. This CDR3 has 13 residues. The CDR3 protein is CTSLRHTRDGYTF. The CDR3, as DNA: TGTACCAGCCTCCGACACACCCGAGATGGCTACACCTTC.

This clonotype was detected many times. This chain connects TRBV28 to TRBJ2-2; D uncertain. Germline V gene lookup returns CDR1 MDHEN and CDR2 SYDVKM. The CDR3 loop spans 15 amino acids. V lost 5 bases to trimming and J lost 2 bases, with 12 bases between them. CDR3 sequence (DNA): TGTGCCAGCAGTCTGAGAGCGTCAAACACCGGGGAGCTGTTTTTT. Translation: CASSLRASNTGELFF.

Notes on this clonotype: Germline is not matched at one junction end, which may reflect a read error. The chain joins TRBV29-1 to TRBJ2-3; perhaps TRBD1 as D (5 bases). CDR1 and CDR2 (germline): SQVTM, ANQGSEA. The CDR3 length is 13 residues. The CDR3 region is CSSTVSVADTKYF. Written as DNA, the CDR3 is TGCAGCTCGACAGTGTCCGTCGCAGATACGAAGTATTTT.

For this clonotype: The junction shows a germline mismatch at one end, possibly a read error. The CDR3 DNA reads TGTGCCATCAGTGAGGGGCAAGGGTATGGCTGCACCTTC. Translated: CAISEGQGYGCTF. The rearrangement links TRBV10-3 to TRBJ1-2; D gene ambiguous. Looked up from germline, CDR1 is ENHRY and CDR2 is SYGVKD. This CDR3 is built from 13 residues.

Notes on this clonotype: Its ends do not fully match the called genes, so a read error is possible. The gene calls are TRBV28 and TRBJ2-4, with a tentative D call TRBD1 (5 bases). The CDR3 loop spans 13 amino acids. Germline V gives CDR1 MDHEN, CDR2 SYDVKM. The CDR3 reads CVSLDSIKNVQYF. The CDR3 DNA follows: TGTGTCAGCCTAGACAGCATTAAAAACGTTCAGTACTTC.

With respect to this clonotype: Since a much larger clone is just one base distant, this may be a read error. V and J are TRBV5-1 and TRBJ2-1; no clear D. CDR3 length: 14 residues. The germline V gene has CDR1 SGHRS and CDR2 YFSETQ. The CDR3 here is CGSSLLVGYNEQFF. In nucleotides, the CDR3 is TGCGGCAGCAGCTTGTTAGTCGGATACAATGAGCAGTTCTTC.

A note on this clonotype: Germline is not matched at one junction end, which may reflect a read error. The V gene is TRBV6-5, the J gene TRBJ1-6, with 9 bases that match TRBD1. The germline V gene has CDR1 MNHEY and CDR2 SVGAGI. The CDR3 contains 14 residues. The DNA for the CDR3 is TGTGCCGGCAGAATACAGGGGGCCAATTCACCCATCCACTTT. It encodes CAGRIQGANSPIHF.

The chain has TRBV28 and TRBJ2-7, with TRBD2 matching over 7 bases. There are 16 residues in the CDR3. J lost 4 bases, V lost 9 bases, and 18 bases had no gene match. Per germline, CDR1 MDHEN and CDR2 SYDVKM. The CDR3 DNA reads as TGTGCCAGTAGTATATGGGACTACAGAGGATCGTACGAGCAGTACTTC. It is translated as CASSIWDYRGSYEQYF.

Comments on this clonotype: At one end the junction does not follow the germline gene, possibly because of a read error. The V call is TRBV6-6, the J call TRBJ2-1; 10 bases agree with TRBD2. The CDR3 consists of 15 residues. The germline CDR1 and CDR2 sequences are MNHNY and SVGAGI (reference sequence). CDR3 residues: CVSSYASGSDNEQFF. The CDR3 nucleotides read TGTGTCAGCAGTTACGCTAGCGGGAGTGATAATGAGCAGTTCTTC.

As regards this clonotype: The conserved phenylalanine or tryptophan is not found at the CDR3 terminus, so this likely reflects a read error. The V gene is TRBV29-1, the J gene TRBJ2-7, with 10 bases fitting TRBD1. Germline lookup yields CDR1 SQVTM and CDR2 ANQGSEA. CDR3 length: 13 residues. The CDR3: CRVGGQGSYEQYS. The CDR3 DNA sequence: TGCCGCGTTGGGGGACAGGGGTCTTACGAGCAGTACTCT.

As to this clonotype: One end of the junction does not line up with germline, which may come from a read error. CDR3 nucleotide sequence: TGCAGTGCTAGTTCCGCTACTAGCTTAGCCTACGAGAAGTACTTC. This codes for CSASSATSLAYEKYF. The chain joins TRBV20-1 to TRBJ2-7; D is perhaps TRBD2 (6 bases). The germline gives CDR1 DFQATT, CDR2 SNEGSKA (reference sequence). CDR3 size: 15 residues.

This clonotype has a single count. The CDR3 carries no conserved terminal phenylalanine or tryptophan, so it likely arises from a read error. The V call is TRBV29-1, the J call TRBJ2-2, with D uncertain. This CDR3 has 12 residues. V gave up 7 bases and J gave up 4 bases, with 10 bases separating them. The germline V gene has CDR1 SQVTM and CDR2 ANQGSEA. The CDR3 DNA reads TGCAGCGCTGGTAGGAGCACCGGGGAGCTGTTTTCT. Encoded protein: CSAGRSTGELFS.

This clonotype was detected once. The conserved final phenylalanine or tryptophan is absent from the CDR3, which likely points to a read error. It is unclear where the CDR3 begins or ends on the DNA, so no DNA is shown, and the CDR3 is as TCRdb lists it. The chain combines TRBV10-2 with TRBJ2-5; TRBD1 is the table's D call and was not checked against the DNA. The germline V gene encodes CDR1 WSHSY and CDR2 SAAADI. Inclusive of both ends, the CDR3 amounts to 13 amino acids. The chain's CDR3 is CASSLTGLETRYL.

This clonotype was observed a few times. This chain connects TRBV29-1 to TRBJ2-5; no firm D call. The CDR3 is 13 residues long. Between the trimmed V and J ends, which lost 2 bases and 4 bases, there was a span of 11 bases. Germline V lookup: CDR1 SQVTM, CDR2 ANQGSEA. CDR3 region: CSVEQQRRETQYF. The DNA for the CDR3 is TGCAGCGTTGAACAACAGCGTCGAGAGACCCAGTACTTC.

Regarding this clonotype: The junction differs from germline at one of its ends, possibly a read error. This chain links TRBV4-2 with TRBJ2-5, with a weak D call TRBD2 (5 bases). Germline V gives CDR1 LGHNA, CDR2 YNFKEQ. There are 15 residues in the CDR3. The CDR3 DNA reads TGTGCCAGGAGCCAAGTTTACGGGATAGGAGAGACTCAGTACTTC. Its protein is CARSQVYGIGETQYF.

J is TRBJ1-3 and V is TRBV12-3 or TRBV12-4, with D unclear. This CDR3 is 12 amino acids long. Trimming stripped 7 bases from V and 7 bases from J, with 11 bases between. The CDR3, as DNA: TGTGCCAGCAACCGTCTGGGTAACACCATATATTTT. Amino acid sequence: CASNRLGNTIYF.

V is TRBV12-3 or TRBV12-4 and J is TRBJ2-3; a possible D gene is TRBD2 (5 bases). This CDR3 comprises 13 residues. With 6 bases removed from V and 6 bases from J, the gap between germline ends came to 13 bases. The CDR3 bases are TGTGCCAGCAGCTTACTGGGGAGCGATACGCAGTATTTT. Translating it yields CASSLLGSDTQYF.

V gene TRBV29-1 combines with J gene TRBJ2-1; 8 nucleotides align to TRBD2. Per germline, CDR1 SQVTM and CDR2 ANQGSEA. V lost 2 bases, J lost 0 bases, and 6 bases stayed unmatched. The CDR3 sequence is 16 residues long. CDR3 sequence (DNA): TGCAGCGTTGAAAGGACTAGCCCCCGCTCCTACAATGAGCAGTTCTTC. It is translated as CSVERTSPRSYNEQFF.